Below, 8 T cell receptor beta chains from the same sample are listed, as sequenced in a study of blood T cells in healthy people across ages. A J-beta primer mix and a sample-barcoded 5' primer were used in a second PCR of roughly 6 to 11 cycles. Via MiXCR, TCRdb re-called the 5' RACE reads, giving one row per CDR3 protein. The sample shows about 1.8 million distinct CDR3 sequences, 49% of them seen only once. The specimen was blood. The receptors here all came from a woman aged 40 to 49 in good health.

This clonotype was seen a handful of times. The V gene is TRBV12-3 or TRBV12-4, the J gene TRBJ1-2; D is unclear. Trimming stripped 5 bases from V and 4 bases from J, with 20 bases between. The CDR3 has 16 amino acids. The CDR3 here is CASSLQLSGRIYGYTF. CDR3 in DNA: TGTGCCAGCAGTCTCCAATTGAGTGGAAGGATCTATGGCTACACCTTC.

The chain links TRBV6-2 or TRBV6-3 to TRBJ2-1, with TRBD2 matching 10 bases. The CDR3 consists of 16 residues. The V and J ends lost 6 bases and 1 base, in that order; junction bases with no gene match: 6. From germline, CDR1 is MNHEY and CDR2 SVGEGT. The CDR3 loop is CASRASGGGSYNEQFF. Here the CDR3 DNA reads TGTGCCAGCAGAGCGAGCGGGGGGGGATCCTACAATGAGCAGTTCTTC.

V gene TRBV4-2 combines with J gene TRBJ1-6, with D perhaps matching TRBD1 (5 bases). CDR1 and CDR2 from the germline V gene are LGHNA and YNFKEQ. V dropped 1 base and J dropped 6 bases, with 10 bases sitting between them. The length of the CDR3 is 15 residues. CDR3 nucleotide sequence: TGTGCCAGCAGCCAAGTAGACCAGGGTAATTCACCCCTCCACTTT. As protein: CASSQVDQGNSPLHF.

This clonotype was recorded a few times. The V and J genes are TRBV10-3 and TRBJ2-5, with D perhaps assigned TRBD1 or TRBD2 (5 bases each). Trimming left V 6 bases short and J 1 base short, with 18 bases between. CDR3 length: 16 residues. CDR1 is ENHRY, CDR2 SYGVKD, per germline. CDR3: CAISQPPGPTQETQYF. In nucleotides, the CDR3 is TGTGCCATCAGCCAACCCCCGGGACCAACCCAAGAGACCCAGTACTTC.

This clonotype was seen a handful of times. Here the CDR3 DNA reads TGCAGTGCCTACCCGGACAGGGGGCTTAAGGGGACCCAGTACTTC. This translates into CSAYPDRGLKGTQYF. The chain recombines TRBV20-1 with TRBJ2-5, with 11 positions matching TRBD1. V shed 6 bases, J shed 7 bases, and the junction held 13 bases outside the gene matches. Looked up from germline, CDR1 is DFQATT and CDR2 is SNEGSKA (reference sequence). This CDR3 is 15 amino acids long.

The genes are TRBV6-2 or TRBV6-3 and TRBJ2-7; 11 bases are a match to TRBD2. Germline loops: CDR1 MNHEY, CDR2 SVGEGT. The CDR3 runs to 17 residues. J lost 7 bases, V lost 5 bases, and 16 bases had no gene match. CDR3 protein: CASSPPSTSGARYEQYF. CDR3 DNA sequence: TGTGCCAGCAGTCCACCCTCGACTAGCGGGGCTCGCTATGAGCAGTACTTC.

This chain uses TRBV12-3 or TRBV12-4 with TRBJ1-2, with D unresolved. With 2 bases removed from V and 9 bases from J, the gap between germline ends came to 13 bases. CDR3 size: 13 residues. CDR3 protein: CASSLMSEDRYTF. As DNA, the CDR3 is TGTGCCAGCAGTTTAATGAGCGAGGACCGCTACACCTTC.

The rearrangement links TRBV2 to TRBJ2-1; D gene uncertain. V lost 5 bases and J 4 bases, leaving 6 bases between the germline ends. CDR1 and CDR2 from the germline V gene are SNHLY and FYNNEI. This CDR3 has 12 amino acids. The CDR3 loop is CASSMNYNEQFF. The CDR3 nucleotides are TGTGCCAGCAGTATGAATTACAATGAGCAGTTCTTC.